The T cell receptor (beta chain) described here comes from a study of blood T cell repertoires in COVID-19. Study context: Whether acute or convalescent, the COVID-19 samples came from the United States, Italy and Spain.

V was trimmed by 5 bases and J by 5 bases, leaving 6 bases between them. The CDR3 extends over 12 amino acids. In the authors' methods: Estimated nucleated cell counts came from reference gene primer amplification. Measured with immunoSEQ multiplex PCR; TCRdb has only the in-frame clones, and not every one. V, J and clone size are taken as reported in that table, and D and trimming were inferred from the DNA itself. In the table there are under 300,000 clones, 84% of which are singletons. The clonotype comes from a man between 45 and 60 years old with acute or convalescent COVID-19. Sequenced material: peripheral blood. The chain carries TRBV12-3 or TRBV12-4 and TRBJ2-2; D is possibly TRBD2 (6 bases). The CDR3 here is CASSRGTGELFF. CDR3 nucleotide sequence: TGTGCCAGCAGTCGGGGGACCGGGGAGCTGTTTTTT.